This record concerns one T cell receptor (beta chain) sequence. What it recognizes is unknown. The data belong to a study of Ad26.COV2.S vaccination and SARS-CoV-2 variants. Study-level background: This donor came from the COV1001 trial of Ad26.COV2.S.

CDR1 is MNHEY, CDR2 SVGAGI, per germline. The V and J ends lost 6 bases and 7 bases, in that order; junction bases with no gene match: 11. The CDR3 contains 15 residues. Sequencing was performed with immunoSEQ multiplex PCR; in TCRdb, only in-frame clones are kept and a portion is missing. The top ten clones hold more than 10% of a sample with roughly 450,000 clones, about nine tenths of them seen once. General study results and limits: Spike-specific TCR breadth was greater after Ad26.COV2.S than placebo. Reportedly, after vaccination the spike-specific CD8+ and CD4+ T cell responses displayed substantial breadth.

Treatment specified: some 19 received Ad26.COV2.S at low or high dose, single or two shots; several received placebo; per-sample allocation not given. Specimen acquisition occurred on day 63 following the initial vaccine or placebo injection. Material: peripheral blood, obtained in a trial of Ad26.COV2.S vaccine versus placebo. The sequence was collected from a person aged 18 to 59 who received the Ad26.COV2.S COVID-19 vaccine or a placebo. The V and J genes are TRBV6-5 and TRBJ2-2, with TRBD2 identical over 7 bases. The DNA for the CDR3 is TGTGCCAGCAGGGGGCGGGAGATAATCGGCGGGGAGCTGTTTTTT. Protein sequence: CASRGREIIGGELFF.